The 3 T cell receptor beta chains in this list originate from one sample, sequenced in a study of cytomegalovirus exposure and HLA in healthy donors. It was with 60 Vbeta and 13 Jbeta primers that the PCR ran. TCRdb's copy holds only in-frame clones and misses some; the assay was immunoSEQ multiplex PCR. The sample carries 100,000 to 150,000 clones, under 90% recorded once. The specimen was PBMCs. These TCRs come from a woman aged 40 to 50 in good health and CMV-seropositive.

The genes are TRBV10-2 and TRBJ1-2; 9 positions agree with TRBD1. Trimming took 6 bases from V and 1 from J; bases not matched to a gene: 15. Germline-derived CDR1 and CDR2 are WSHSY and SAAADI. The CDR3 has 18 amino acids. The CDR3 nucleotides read TGCGCCAGCAGGTCTTTAGGGACAGGGTCTCCTTATAACTATGGCTACACCTTC. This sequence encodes CASRSLGTGSPYNYGYTF.

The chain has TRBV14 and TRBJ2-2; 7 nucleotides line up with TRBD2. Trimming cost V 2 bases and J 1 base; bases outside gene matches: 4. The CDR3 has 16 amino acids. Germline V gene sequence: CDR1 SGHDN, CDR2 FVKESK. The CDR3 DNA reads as TGTGCCAGCAGCCAACGGGACTATCGGAACACCGGGGAGCTGTTTTTT. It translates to CASSQRDYRNTGELFF.

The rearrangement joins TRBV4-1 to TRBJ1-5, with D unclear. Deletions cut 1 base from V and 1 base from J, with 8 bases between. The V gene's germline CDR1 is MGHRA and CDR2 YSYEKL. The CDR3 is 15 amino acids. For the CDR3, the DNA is TGCGCCAGCAGCCAAGGCCCGGGGAGCAATCAGCCCCAGCATTTT. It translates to CASSQGPGSNQPQHF.